This is a list of T cell receptor beta chains from one sample in a study of shared clonotypes between healthy human individuals. Only in-frame clones appear in the TCRdb table, and some are missing; sequencing was by immunoSEQ multiplex PCR. The table lists roughly 1,100,000 clones, 70% to 80% of them singletons, with about 1.5% in the top ten. The source material was memory CD4+ T cells sorted from blood. These receptors all stem from a young man in good health. Each CDR3 is given with its conserved first and last residue. The order of the fields is D gene, J gene, V gene, clone size, CDR3 DNA, CDR3 protein. A D gene is named only where the DNA matches it firmly. Size values are once, few and many counts, or a class for expanded clones, and some rows have none.

D gene: TRBD2; J gene: TRBJ2-1; V gene: TRBV7-2; clone size: few; CDR3 DNA: TGTGCCAGCAGCTTTGGCGGGAGGAACAACAATGAGCAGTTCTTC; CDR3 protein: CASSFGGRNNNEQFF
D gene: -; J gene: TRBJ2-1; V gene: TRBV4-1; clone size: -; CDR3 DNA: TGCGCCAGCAGTAGACCTAGTCTAGGAGGGAATGAGCAGTTCTTC; CDR3 protein: CASSRPSLGGNEQFF
D gene: -; J gene: TRBJ2-3; V gene: TRBV6-1; clone size: -; CDR3 DNA: TGTGCCAGCAGTGGGGGTAGGGGCGCAGATACGCAGTATTTT; CDR3 protein: CASSGGRGADTQYF
D gene: -; J gene: TRBJ1-1; V gene: TRBV7-2; clone size: -; CDR3 DNA: TGTGCCAGCAGCGCCCAGGGGTCAAGGACTGAAGCTTTCTTT; CDR3 protein: CASSAQGSRTEAFF
D gene: -; J gene: TRBJ2-1; V gene: TRBV19; clone size: -; CDR3 DNA: TGTGCCAGTAGCCTCGGACAGCGAGGAGGGAATGAGCAGTTCTTC; CDR3 protein: CASSLGQRGGNEQFF
D gene: TRBD1; J gene: TRBJ2-5; V gene: TRBV30; clone size: -; CDR3 DNA: TGTGCCTGGAGTCATGGGACAGTAGAGTACTTC; CDR3 protein: CAWSHGTVEYF
D gene: -; J gene: TRBJ2-1; V gene: TRBV7-2; clone size: -; CDR3 DNA: TGTGCCAGCAGCCTCACAGGGCAGAGGATCAATGAGCAGTTCTTC; CDR3 protein: CASSLTGQRINEQFF
D gene: TRBD2; J gene: TRBJ2-1; V gene: TRBV5-8; clone size: -; CDR3 DNA: TGTGCCAGCAGCTGGAGAGCGGGGGGCAATGAGCAGTTCTTC; CDR3 protein: CASSWRAGGNEQFF
D gene: -; J gene: TRBJ1-1; V gene: TRBV21-1; clone size: -; CDR3 DNA: TGTGCCAGCAGCAACCCGGGACATGGATATACTGAAGCTTTCTTT; CDR3 protein: CASSNPGHGYTEAFF
D gene: -; J gene: TRBJ2-3; V gene: TRBV2; clone size: once; CDR3 DNA: TGTGCCAGCTGGAGAGGGGGGATCACAGATACGCAGTATTTT; CDR3 protein: CASWRGGITDTQYF
D gene: -; J gene: TRBJ1-6; V gene: TRBV2; clone size: once; CDR3 DNA: TGTGCCAGCCGGCAAACCCTAGAGTCACCCCTCCACTTT; CDR3 protein: CASRQTLESPLHF
D gene: TRBD2; J gene: TRBJ2-5; V gene: TRBV15; clone size: -; CDR3 DNA: TGTGCCACCAGCAGAGCGCGACTAGCGGGTGAGACCCAGTACTTC; CDR3 protein: CATSRARLAGETQYF
D gene: TRBD1; J gene: TRBJ1-6; V gene: TRBV2; clone size: -; CDR3 DNA: TGTGCCAAGCGGACAGGGACGGATTCACCCCTCCACTTT; CDR3 protein: CAKRTGTDSPLHF
D gene: TRBD2; J gene: TRBJ2-7; V gene: TRBV27; clone size: -; CDR3 DNA: TGTGCCAGCAGCTCAGCGGGGTACGAGCAGTACTTC; CDR3 protein: CASSSAGYEQYF
D gene: -; J gene: TRBJ1-3; V gene: TRBV7-9; clone size: -; CDR3 DNA: TGTGCCAGTGGGGCCGGTGGTTCTGGAAACACCATATATTTT; CDR3 protein: CASGAGGSGNTIYF
D gene: TRBD2; J gene: TRBJ2-1; V gene: TRBV19; clone size: -; CDR3 DNA: TGTGCCAGTAATCGCGGGGGATACAATGAGCAGTTCTTC; CDR3 protein: CASNRGGYNEQFF
D gene: -; J gene: TRBJ2-4; V gene: TRBV25-1; clone size: -; CDR3 DNA: TGTGCCAGCAGTGAGGCGGGTCTAGCCAAAAACATTCAGTACTTC; CDR3 protein: CASSEAGLAKNIQYF
D gene: -; J gene: TRBJ1-1; V gene: TRBV10-3; clone size: -; CDR3 DNA: TGTGCCATCAGTGGCGACTCCGGTGGAGCTGAAGCTTTCTTT; CDR3 protein: CAISGDSGGAEAFF
D gene: -; J gene: TRBJ2-5; V gene: TRBV2; clone size: -; CDR3 DNA: TGTGCCAGCAGTGAATTGGGGGGCCGACAGACCCAGTACTTC; CDR3 protein: CASSELGGRQTQYF
D gene: -; J gene: TRBJ1-2; V gene: TRBV27; clone size: -; CDR3 DNA: TGTGCCAGCAGTTGGAGGGGACCCTATGGCTACACCTTC; CDR3 protein: CASSWRGPYGYTF
D gene: TRBD2; J gene: TRBJ2-1; V gene: TRBV11-2; clone size: -; CDR3 DNA: TGTGCCAGCAGCATCAATAGCGGGAGGTCAAAGGATGAGCAGTTCTTC; CDR3 protein: CASSINSGRSKDEQFF
D gene: -; J gene: TRBJ2-7; V gene: TRBV20-1; clone size: -; CDR3 DNA: TGCAGTGCTGGACTACTCTACGAGCAGTACTTC; CDR3 protein: CSAGLLYEQYF
D gene: TRBD2; J gene: TRBJ2-4; V gene: TRBV30; clone size: -; CDR3 DNA: TGTGCCTGGAGTCTCCCGGGACTAGCGCTAGCCAAAAACATTCAGTACTTC; CDR3 protein: CAWSLPGLALAKNIQYF
D gene: TRBD1; J gene: TRBJ2-7; V gene: TRBV6-6; clone size: -; CDR3 DNA: TGTGCCAGCAATAAACCGGGACAGGGTTCCTACGAGCAGTACTTC; CDR3 protein: CASNKPGQGSYEQYF
D gene: TRBD1; J gene: TRBJ1-1; V gene: TRBV7-9; clone size: few; CDR3 DNA: TGTGCCAGCAGCTTAGCGGACAGGGGATTGAACACTGAAGCTTTCTTT; CDR3 protein: CASSLADRGLNTEAFF
D gene: -; J gene: TRBJ1-1; V gene: TRBV5-4; clone size: few; CDR3 DNA: TGTGCCAGCAGCCCACCGACAGGAAGGGGAAGAGACACTGAAGCTTTCTTT; CDR3 protein: CASSPPTGRGRDTEAFF
D gene: TRBD2; J gene: TRBJ2-3; V gene: TRBV29-1; clone size: many; CDR3 DNA: TGCAGCGCCAATAGCGGGAGGGTCAACACAGATACGCAGTATTTT; CDR3 protein: CSANSGRVNTDTQYF
D gene: TRBD2; J gene: TRBJ2-3; V gene: TRBV7-2; clone size: -; CDR3 DNA: TGTGCCAGCAGCTTAGCGGCGGGGGTGGCAGATACGCAGTATTTT; CDR3 protein: CASSLAAGVADTQYF
D gene: -; J gene: TRBJ1-1; V gene: TRBV19; clone size: -; CDR3 DNA: TGTGCCCCCGGTGGGGGAAGGACTGAAGCTTTCTTT; CDR3 protein: CAPGGGRTEAFF
D gene: -; J gene: TRBJ2-7; V gene: TRBV6-4; clone size: -; CDR3 DNA: TGTGCCAGCAGTGACCCGGAAGGTTTTTTGGTAGGGATGCCCTACGAGCAGTACTTC; CDR3 protein: CASSDPEGFLVGMPYEQYF
D gene: TRBD1; J gene: TRBJ2-7; V gene: TRBV5-1; clone size: -; CDR3 DNA: TGCGCCAGCAGCCACGGAGGACAGGGGAACGAGCAGTACTTC; CDR3 protein: CASSHGGQGNEQYF
D gene: -; J gene: TRBJ2-7; V gene: TRBV28; clone size: -; CDR3 DNA: TGTGCCAGCAGTGGGACCTACGAGCAGTACTTC; CDR3 protein: CASSGTYEQYF
D gene: -; J gene: TRBJ1-3; V gene: TRBV15; clone size: -; CDR3 DNA: TGTGCCACCAGCAGAGGGGCATTCTCTGGAAACACCATATATTTT; CDR3 protein: CATSRGAFSGNTIYF
D gene: -; J gene: TRBJ2-2; V gene: TRBV10-1; clone size: -; CDR3 DNA: TGCGCCAGCAGTGATTCAGGGAACACCGGGGAGCTGTTTTTT; CDR3 protein: CASSDSGNTGELFF
D gene: -; J gene: TRBJ2-1; V gene: TRBV7-2; clone size: -; CDR3 DNA: TGTGCCAGCAGCTTAGCTAGAAACTACAATGAGCAGTTCTTC; CDR3 protein: CASSLARNYNEQFF
D gene: -; J gene: TRBJ2-4; V gene: TRBV29-1; clone size: -; CDR3 DNA: TGCAGCGTCACTCCCCTCGGGCGGTCCAGCGAGGTTCAGTACTTC; CDR3 protein: CSVTPLGRSSEVQYF
D gene: TRBD1; J gene: TRBJ2-5; V gene: TRBV7-2; clone size: many; CDR3 DNA: TGTGCCAGCACCAATCTGGCCTGGACAGGGTTAGGGACCCAGTACTTC; CDR3 protein: CASTNLAWTGLGTQYF
D gene: -; J gene: TRBJ1-5; V gene: TRBV5-4; clone size: -; CDR3 DNA: TGTGCCAGCATCCTTTTTAGGAATCAGCCCCAGCATTTT; CDR3 protein: CASILFRNQPQHF
D gene: -; J gene: TRBJ1-5; V gene: TRBV7-2; clone size: -; CDR3 DNA: TGTGCCAGCAGCTTATGGGACCAGCCCCAGCATTTT; CDR3 protein: CASSLWDQPQHF
D gene: -; J gene: TRBJ1-6; V gene: TRBV6-1; clone size: -; CDR3 DNA: TGTGCCAGCAGTGAAACGAGTCTTAACTTT; CDR3 protein: CASSETSLNF
D gene: TRBD1; J gene: TRBJ1-1; V gene: TRBV28; clone size: -; CDR3 DNA: TGTGCCAGCAGTCCAGCAGACAGGGGGAACACTGAAGCTTTCTTT; CDR3 protein: CASSPADRGNTEAFF
D gene: TRBD1; J gene: TRBJ1-4; V gene: TRBV6-5; clone size: -; CDR3 DNA: TGTGCCAGCAGTTACGGACAGGGGCCTAATGAAAAACTGTTTTTT; CDR3 protein: CASSYGQGPNEKLFF
D gene: -; J gene: TRBJ1-2; V gene: TRBV6-1; clone size: -; CDR3 DNA: TGTGCCAGCAGTGAATGGGGGACGGACTATGGCTACACCTTC; CDR3 protein: CASSEWGTDYGYTF
D gene: -; J gene: TRBJ2-7; V gene: TRBV6-1; clone size: -; CDR3 DNA: TGTGCCAGCAGTGAAAAGAGTAGGCAGTACTTC; CDR3 protein: CASSEKSRQYF
D gene: TRBD1; J gene: TRBJ1-4; V gene: TRBV6-1; clone size: once; CDR3 DNA: TGTGCCAGCAGTGAGACAGGGACAGCAACTAATGAAAAACTGTTTTTT; CDR3 protein: CASSETGTATNEKLFF
D gene: -; J gene: TRBJ2-1; V gene: TRBV7-9; clone size: -; CDR3 DNA: TGTGCCAGCAGCCAGGGACCTGGGGGATACAATGAGCAGTTCTTC; CDR3 protein: CASSQGPGGYNEQFF
D gene: TRBD1; J gene: TRBJ1-2; V gene: TRBV6-6; clone size: -; CDR3 DNA: TGTGCCAGCAGTCCCCAGGGGGACTATGGCTACACCTTC; CDR3 protein: CASSPQGDYGYTF
D gene: -; J gene: TRBJ1-4; V gene: TRBV10-1; clone size: -; CDR3 DNA: TGCGCCAGCAAAGGGGCCTACGAAAAACTGTTTTTT; CDR3 protein: CASKGAYEKLFF
D gene: -; J gene: TRBJ1-2; V gene: TRBV5-1; clone size: -; CDR3 DNA: TGCGCCAGCAGCTTGGCCCCTACTAACTATGGCTACACCTTC; CDR3 protein: CASSLAPTNYGYTF
D gene: -; J gene: TRBJ2-2; V gene: TRBV28; clone size: -; CDR3 DNA: TGTGCCAGCAGTTTAACAGGCCTCATCATCGGGGAGCTGTTTTTT; CDR3 protein: CASSLTGLIIGELFF
D gene: TRBD2; J gene: TRBJ2-3; V gene: TRBV29-1; clone size: -; CDR3 DNA: TGCAGCGTTGTAGGACTAGCGGGAGAGGGATCGGGGACGCAGTATTTT; CDR3 protein: CSVVGLAGEGSGTQYF
D gene: -; J gene: TRBJ1-1; V gene: TRBV10-3; clone size: -; CDR3 DNA: TGTGCCATCGGTCGCTCCTCTATGAACACTGAAGCTTTCTTT; CDR3 protein: CAIGRSSMNTEAFF
D gene: -; J gene: TRBJ2-7; V gene: TRBV5-1; clone size: few; CDR3 DNA: TGCGCCAGCAGCACCGCGCAGGTTTCCTACGAGCAGTACTTC; CDR3 protein: CASSTAQVSYEQYF
D gene: -; J gene: TRBJ1-2; V gene: TRBV29-1; clone size: -; CDR3 DNA: TGCAGCGTTGTGGGGGACAACAACTATGGCTACACCTTC; CDR3 protein: CSVVGDNNYGYTF
D gene: TRBD2; J gene: TRBJ2-3; V gene: TRBV5-1; clone size: -; CDR3 DNA: TGCGCCAGCAGCTTGAGCGGGAGGGTCACAGATACGCAGTATTTT; CDR3 protein: CASSLSGRVTDTQYF